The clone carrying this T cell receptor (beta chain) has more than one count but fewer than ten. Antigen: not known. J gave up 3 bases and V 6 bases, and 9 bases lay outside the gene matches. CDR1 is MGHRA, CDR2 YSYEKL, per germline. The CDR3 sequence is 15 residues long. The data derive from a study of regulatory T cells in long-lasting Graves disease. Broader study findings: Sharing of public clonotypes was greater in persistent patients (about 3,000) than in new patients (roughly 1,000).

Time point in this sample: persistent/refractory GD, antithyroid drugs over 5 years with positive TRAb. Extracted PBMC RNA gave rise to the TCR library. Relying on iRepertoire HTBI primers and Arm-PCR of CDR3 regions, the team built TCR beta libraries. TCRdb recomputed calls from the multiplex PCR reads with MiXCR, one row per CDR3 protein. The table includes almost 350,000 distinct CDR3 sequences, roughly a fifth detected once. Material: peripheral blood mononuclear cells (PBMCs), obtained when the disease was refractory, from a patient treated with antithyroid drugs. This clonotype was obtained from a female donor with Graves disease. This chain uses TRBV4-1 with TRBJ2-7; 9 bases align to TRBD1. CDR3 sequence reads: CASRRLGQGVYEQYF. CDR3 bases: TGCGCCAGCAGACGGCTGGGACAGGGAGTCTACGAGCAGTACTTC.